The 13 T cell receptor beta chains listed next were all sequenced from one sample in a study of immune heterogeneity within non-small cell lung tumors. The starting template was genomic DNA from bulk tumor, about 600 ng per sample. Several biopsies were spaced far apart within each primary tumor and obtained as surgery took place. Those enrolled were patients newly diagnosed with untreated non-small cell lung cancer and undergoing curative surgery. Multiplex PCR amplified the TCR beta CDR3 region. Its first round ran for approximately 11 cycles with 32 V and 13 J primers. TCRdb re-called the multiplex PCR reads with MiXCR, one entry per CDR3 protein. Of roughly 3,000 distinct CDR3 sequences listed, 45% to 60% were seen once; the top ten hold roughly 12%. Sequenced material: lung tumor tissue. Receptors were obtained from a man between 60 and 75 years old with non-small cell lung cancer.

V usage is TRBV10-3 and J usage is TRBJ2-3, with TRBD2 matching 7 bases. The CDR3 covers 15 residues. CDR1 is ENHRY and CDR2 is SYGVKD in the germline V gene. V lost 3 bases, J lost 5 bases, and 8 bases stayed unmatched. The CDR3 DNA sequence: TGTGCCATCAGTGATCGGGAGGCGTCGGGAGATACGCAGTATTTT. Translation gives CAISDREASGDTQYF.

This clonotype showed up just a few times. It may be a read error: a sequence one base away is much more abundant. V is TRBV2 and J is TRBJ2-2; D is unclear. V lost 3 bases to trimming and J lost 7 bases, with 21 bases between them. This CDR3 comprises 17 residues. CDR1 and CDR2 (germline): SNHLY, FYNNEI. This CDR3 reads CASSEPVTRTHNGELFF. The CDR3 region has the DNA TGTGCCAGCAGTGAGCCCGTGACACGGACCCACAACGGGGAGCTGTTTTTT.

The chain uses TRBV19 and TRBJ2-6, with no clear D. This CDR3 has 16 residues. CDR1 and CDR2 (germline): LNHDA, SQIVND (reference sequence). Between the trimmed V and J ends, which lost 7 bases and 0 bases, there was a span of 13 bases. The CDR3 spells CASTDVWLSGANVLTF. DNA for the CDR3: TGTGCCAGTACCGACGTCTGGCTCTCTGGGGCCAACGTCCTGACTTTC.

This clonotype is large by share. The DNA for the CDR3 is TGTGCCAGCAGCCCAAGGGGCACCTACAATGAGCAGTTCTTC. Its translation is CASSPRGTYNEQFF. The chain combines TRBV27 with TRBJ2-1; D perhaps matches TRBD1 (5 bases). The CDR3 runs to 14 residues. V was cut by 6 bases and J by 2 bases, with 11 bases left in between. Germline lookup yields CDR1 MNHEY and CDR2 SMNVEV (reference sequence).

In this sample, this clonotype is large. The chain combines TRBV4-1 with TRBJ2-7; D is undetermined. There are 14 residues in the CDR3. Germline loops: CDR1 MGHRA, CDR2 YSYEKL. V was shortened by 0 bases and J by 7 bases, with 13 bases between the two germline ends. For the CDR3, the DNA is TGCGCCAGCAGCCAAGATCCAGGCAGCTGGGAGCAGTACGTC. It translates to CASSQDPGSWEQYV.

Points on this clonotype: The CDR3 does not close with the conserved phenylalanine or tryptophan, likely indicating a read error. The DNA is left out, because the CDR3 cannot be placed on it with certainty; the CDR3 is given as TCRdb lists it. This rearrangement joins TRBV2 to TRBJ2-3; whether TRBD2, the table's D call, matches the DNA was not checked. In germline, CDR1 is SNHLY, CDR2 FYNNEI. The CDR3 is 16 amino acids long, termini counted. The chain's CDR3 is CASSEGLEFYEKYFGP.

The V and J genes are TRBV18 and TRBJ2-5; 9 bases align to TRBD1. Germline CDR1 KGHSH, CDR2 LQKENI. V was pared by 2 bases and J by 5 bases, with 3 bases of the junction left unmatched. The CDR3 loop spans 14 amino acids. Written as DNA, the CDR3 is TGTGCCAGCTCACCAAAGGACAGGGGCGAGACCCAGTACTTC. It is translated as CASSPKDRGETQYF. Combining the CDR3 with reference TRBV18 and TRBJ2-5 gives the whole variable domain NAGVMQNPRHLVRRRGQEARLRCSPMKGHSHVYWYRQLPEEGLKFMVYLQKENIIDESGMPKERFSAEFPKEGPSILRIQQVVRGDSAAYFCASSPKDRGETQYFGPGTRLLVL.

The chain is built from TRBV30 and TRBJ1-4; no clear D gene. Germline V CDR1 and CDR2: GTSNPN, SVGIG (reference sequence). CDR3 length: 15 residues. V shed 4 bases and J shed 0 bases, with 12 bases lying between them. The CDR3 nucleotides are TGTGCCTGGATTCCCGAGGTGGCAACTAATGAAAAACTGTTTTTT. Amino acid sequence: CAWIPEVATNEKLFF.

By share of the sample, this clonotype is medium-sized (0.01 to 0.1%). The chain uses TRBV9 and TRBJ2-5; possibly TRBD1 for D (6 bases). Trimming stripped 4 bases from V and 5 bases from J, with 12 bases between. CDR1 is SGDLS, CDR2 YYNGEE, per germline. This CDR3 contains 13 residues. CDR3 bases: TGTGCCAGCAGCACAGGGAAGCCTGAGACCCAGTACTTC. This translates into CASSTGKPETQYF.

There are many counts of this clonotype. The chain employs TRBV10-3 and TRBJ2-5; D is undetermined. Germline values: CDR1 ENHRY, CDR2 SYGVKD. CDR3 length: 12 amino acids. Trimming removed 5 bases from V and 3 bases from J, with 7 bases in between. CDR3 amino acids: CAISSKEETQYF. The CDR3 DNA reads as TGTGCCATCAGTTCCAAGGAAGAGACCCAGTACTTC.

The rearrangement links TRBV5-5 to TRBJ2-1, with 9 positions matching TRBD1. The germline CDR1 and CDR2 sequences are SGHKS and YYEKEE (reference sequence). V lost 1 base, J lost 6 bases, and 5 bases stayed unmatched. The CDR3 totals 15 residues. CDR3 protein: CASSLTGGAGNEQFF. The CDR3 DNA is TGTGCCAGCAGCTTGACAGGGGGCGCCGGCAATGAGCAGTTCTTC.

The CDR3 region is CASSSTGTRYNEQFF. CDR3 nucleotide sequence: TGTGCCAGCAGTTCAACCGGGACACGATACAATGAGCAGTTCTTC. J is TRBJ2-1 and V is TRBV28; TRBD1 is a possible D gene (6 bases). V was clipped by 4 bases and J by 4 bases, with 14 bases between them. The CDR3 has 15 amino acids. Germline loops: CDR1 MDHEN, CDR2 SYDVKM.

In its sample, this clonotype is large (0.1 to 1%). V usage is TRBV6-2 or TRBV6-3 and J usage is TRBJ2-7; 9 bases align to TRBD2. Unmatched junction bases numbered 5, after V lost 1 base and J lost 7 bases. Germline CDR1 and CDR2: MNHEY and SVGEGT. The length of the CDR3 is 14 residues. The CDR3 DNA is TGTGCCAGCAGTTACTATAGCGGGAGAGGGGAGCAGTACGTC. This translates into CASSYYSGRGEQYV.